This T cell receptor beta chain came from a study of cytomegalovirus exposure and HLA in healthy donors. Across the whole study: Around 83% of 398 genotyped donors fell in the Caucasian-associated ancestry cluster.

General study results and limits: Specificity of a few CMV-associated chains for CMV antigens was verified in vitro. Analysis was performed later, and it showed HLA-associated TCR beta chains to be more clonally expanded than equally common others.

Of note for this clone: Its antigen is as yet unknown.

The CDR3 length is 16 residues. The germline V gene has CDR1 SGHDN and CDR2 FVKESK. V gave up 4 bases and J gave up 3 bases, with 15 bases separating them. Amplification used 60 Vbeta primers and 13 Jbeta primers. Data came from immunoSEQ multiplex PCR; TCRdb stores just in-frame clones and leaves some out. This table has 140,000 or so clones, approximately 57% appearing once. The rearrangement uses TRBV14 and TRBJ1-4; possibly TRBD1 for D (5 bases). The receptor's source is a male donor in good health and CMV-seronegative. What was sequenced was PBMCs. CDR3 amino acids: CASSLYAGGANEKLFF. DNA of the CDR3: TGTGCCAGCAGCCTATATGCCGGGGGAGCTAATGAAAAACTGTTTTTT. The full variable domain, with the rest looked up from reference TRBV14 and TRBJ1-4, is EAGVTQFPSHSVIEKGQTVTLRCDPISGHDNLYWYRRVMGKEIKFLLHFVKESKQDESGMPNNRFLAERTGGTYSTLKVQPAELEDSGVYFCASSLYAGGANEKLFFGSGTQLSVL.